The 20 T cell receptor beta chains below were found in one sample sequenced in a study of CD8+ T cells in alopecia areata (dated by TCRdb to between 2018 and 2020). The label giving this sample's time point can be read as: around 4 weeks on oral tofacitinib. The treatment or condition label here, explained by the study, means: oral pan-JAK inhibitor, 5-10 mg twice daily. Library creation used the immunoSEQ multiplex PCR assay. For TCR sequencing, RNA was extracted from every sample and reverse transcribed into cDNA to serve as template. Held by TCRdb, this immuneACCESS table contains in-frame sequences only and omits some clones. Under half of the omission traces to an unresolved V gene where checked; the cause of the rest is unknown. The sample profile shows roughly 40,000 clones; approximately 65% of them were found once. About 20% of the sample lies in the top ten. The specimen was CD8+ T cells sorted from blood, collected at week 4, from a patient treated with tofacitinib. These receptors were taken from a human donor with alopecia areata.

The chain uses TRBV19 and TRBJ1-2; 7 bases line up with TRBD1. With 5 bases clipped from V and 3 bases from J, the junction kept 6 bases outside the gene matches. The germline gives CDR1 LNHDA, CDR2 SQIVND (reference sequence). There are 14 residues in the CDR3. CDR3 bases: TGTGCCAGTAGTCCCGGCAGGGGGGACTATGGCTACACCTTC. Translation gives CASSPGRGDYGYTF.

This clone was seen more than once but under ten times. The V and J genes are TRBV6-5 and TRBJ2-4; weak D call: TRBD2 (5 bases). CDR3 size: 11 residues. Germline V lookup: CDR1 MNHEY, CDR2 SVGAGI. V lost 7 bases, J lost 10 bases, and 11 bases lay in between. CDR3 amino acids: CASTSGLIQYF. CDR3 nucleotide sequence: TGTGCCAGCACCTCGGGGTTAATTCAGTACTTC.

This clone came up a few times. The chain carries TRBV7-2 and TRBJ2-7; 10 bases map to TRBD1. The CDR3 consists of 16 residues. The germline V gene has CDR1 SGHTA and CDR2 FQGNSA. Losses at the gene ends were 5 bases for V and 1 base for J; bases not matched to a gene: 8. CDR3 coding DNA: TGTGCCAGCAGCCACAGACCGGGACAGGGGTCCTACGAGCAGTACTTC. Its translation is CASSHRPGQGSYEQYF.

This chain joins TRBV29-1 and TRBJ1-4; D is possibly TRBD1 (6 bases). V was shortened by 4 bases and J by 4 bases, with 13 bases between the two germline ends. Germline CDR1 SQVTM, CDR2 ANQGSEA. CDR3 length: 14 residues. The CDR3: CSVVRGDHNEKLFF. The CDR3 bases are TGCAGCGTTGTCAGGGGCGACCATAATGAAAAACTGTTTTTT.

V is TRBV11-2 and J is TRBJ1-2, with 7 bases aligning to TRBD1. The germline gives CDR1 SGHAT, CDR2 FQNNGV. The CDR3 is 14 amino acids. J was trimmed by 4 bases and V by 2 bases; bases with no gene match: 4. The CDR3 bases are TGTGCCAGCAGCTTAAACCGGGACAGCTATGGCTACACCTTC. The encoded protein is CASSLNRDSYGYTF.

The V call is TRBV5-6, the J call TRBJ2-7, with 8 bases aligning to TRBD2. Trimming cost V 3 bases and J 2 bases; bases outside gene matches: 7. CDR1 and CDR2 from the germline V gene are SGHDT and YYEEEE. CDR3 size: 15 residues. CDR3 in amino acids: CASSSPSGGAYEQYF. In nucleotides, the CDR3 is TGTGCCAGCAGCTCCCCCTCGGGAGGGGCCTACGAGCAGTACTTC. Together with reference TRBV5-6 and TRBJ2-7, the CDR3 gives the full variable domain: DAGVTQSPTHLIKTRGQQVTLRCSPKSGHDTVSWYQQALGQGPQFIFQYYEEEERQRGNFPDRFSGHQFPNYSSELNVNALLLGDSALYLCASSSPSGGAYEQYFGPGTRLTVT.

The genes are TRBV29-1 and TRBJ2-7, with 9 nucleotides matching TRBD2. J lost 3 bases, V lost 4 bases, and 10 bases had no gene match. The length of the CDR3 is 15 residues. Germline CDR1 SQVTM, CDR2 ANQGSEA. CDR3 nucleotides: TGCAGCGTTGGAGGGCTAGCGGGGCTTGTCTACGAGCAGTACTTC. Its protein is CSVGGLAGLVYEQYF.

The rearrangement links TRBV5-6 to TRBJ2-7; 7 bases line up with TRBD2. Germline-derived CDR1 and CDR2 are SGHDT and YYEEEE. The CDR3 extends over 13 amino acids. J lost 1 base, V lost 4 bases, and 2 bases had no gene match. The CDR3 loop reads CASSSGASYEQYF. In nucleotides, the CDR3 is TGTGCCAGCAGCAGCGGGGCTTCCTACGAGCAGTACTTC.

This clone was picked up a small number of times. The V gene is TRBV7-8, the J gene TRBJ2-7, with a tentative D call TRBD1 (6 bases). Looked up from germline, CDR1 is SGHVS and CDR2 is FQNEAQ. The CDR3 runs to 15 residues. Trimming stripped 4 bases from V and 2 bases from J, with 15 bases between. The CDR3 nucleotides read TGTGCCAGCAGCTCGACAGTTAAGGGGGCCTACGAGCAGTACTTC. It encodes CASSSTVKGAYEQYF.

The chain is built from TRBV4-2 and TRBJ2-5; D possibly corresponds to TRBD2 (6 bases). CDR1 is LGHNA and CDR2 is YNFKEQ in the germline V gene. The length of the CDR3 is 14 residues. V was trimmed by 1 base and J by 5 bases, leaving 11 bases between them. CDR3 coding DNA: TGTGCCAGCAGCCAAGCGGGGGATATGGAGACCCAGTACTTC. It translates to CASSQAGDMETQYF.

The chain has TRBV7-9 and TRBJ1-5; no reliable D call. The CDR3 is 12 amino acids. Germline lookup yields CDR1 SEHNR and CDR2 FQNEAQ (reference sequence). The V and J ends lost 5 bases and 7 bases respectively, with 9 bases between them. For the CDR3, the DNA is TGTGCCAGCAGCCCCACGGGACAGCCCCAGCATTTT. Encoded protein: CASSPTGQPQHF.

This clone is a singleton in its sample. The chain joins TRBV27 to TRBJ2-2; 7 bases are a match to TRBD1. V gave up 2 bases and J gave up 1 base; unmatched junction bases: 4. CDR1 and CDR2 from the germline V gene are MNHEY and SMNVEV (reference sequence). CDR3 size: 16 residues. This CDR3 is CASSLETGWNTGELFF. CDR3 nucleotide sequence: TGTGCCAGCAGTTTAGAGACAGGGTGGAACACCGGGGAGCTGTTTTTT.

The genes are TRBV30 and TRBJ2-7; D unresolved. The V end was cut by 3 bases, the J end by 1 base, with 10 bases between. CDR3 length: 13 amino acids. CDR1 GTSNPN and CDR2 SVGIG come from the germline V gene (reference sequence). CDR3 sequence (DNA): TGTGCCTGGAGAGGGCAGGTTTCCTACGAGCAGTACTTC. This sequence encodes CAWRGQVSYEQYF. Looking up the rest from reference TRBV30 and TRBJ2-7 gives the full variable domain: SQTIHQWPATLVQPVGSPLSLECTVEGTSNPNLYWYRQAAGRGLQLLFYSVGIGQISSEVPQNLSASRPQDRQFILSSKKLLLSDSGFYLCAWRGQVSYEQYFGPGTRLTVT.

This chain connects TRBV15 to TRBJ2-3; 8 bases are a match to TRBD2. The CDR3 sequence is 15 residues long. Germline trimming cut 1 base from V and 3 bases from J; bases unmatched to any gene: 3. Germline lookup yields CDR1 LNHNV and CDR2 YYDKDF (reference sequence). The CDR3 DNA is TGTGCCACCAGCAGAGGCGGGGGGCGGACAGATACGCAGTATTTT. It specifies CATSRGGGRTDTQYF. Looking up the rest from reference TRBV15 and TRBJ2-3 gives the full variable domain: DAMVIQNPRYQVTQFGKPVTLSCSQTLNHNVMYWYQQKSSQAPKLLFHYYDKDFNNEADTPDNFQSRRPNTSFCFLDIRSPGLGDTAMYLCATSRGGGRTDTQYFGPGTRLTVL.

This clone was picked up a small number of times. V gene TRBV29-1 combines with J gene TRBJ2-1; no clear D. The CDR3 covers 11 residues. Germline V gene data show CDR1 as SQVTM and CDR2 as ANQGSEA. Trimming took 5 bases from V and 3 from J, leaving 5 bases between them. The CDR3 sequence: CSVWSYNEQFF. The CDR3 bases are TGCAGCGTTTGGAGCTACAATGAGCAGTTCTTC.

The chain links TRBV19 to TRBJ1-5; no clear D. This CDR3 has 12 amino acids. V lost 10 bases and J lost 0, with 7 bases in between. Looked up from germline, CDR1 is LNHDA and CDR2 is SQIVND (reference sequence). Here the CDR3 DNA reads TGTGCCACCCGCTATAGCAATCAGCCCCAGCATTTT. Amino acid sequence: CATRYSNQPQHF. The variable domain in full, with the rest retrieved from reference TRBV19 and TRBJ1-5, is DGGITQSPKYLFRKEGQNVTLSCEQNLNHDAMYWYRQDPGQGLRLIYYSQIVNDFQKGDIAEGYSVSREKKESFPLTVTSAQKNPTAFYLCATRYSNQPQHFGDGTRLSIL.

This chain connects TRBV4-3 to TRBJ2-7; D gene uncertain. V lost 1 base to trimming and J lost 0 bases, with 13 bases between them. Germline CDR1 and CDR2: LGHNA and YSLEER. This CDR3 has 16 residues. The CDR3 nucleotides read TGCGCCAGCAGCCAAGGTCGCAGTGGGTCCTCCTACGAGCAGTACTTC. It yields the protein CASSQGRSGSSYEQYF.

V and J are TRBV29-1 and TRBJ1-2; no clear D. This CDR3 has 13 residues. Germline CDR1 and CDR2: SQVTM and ANQGSEA. The V end lost 4 bases, the J end lost 0 bases, and 9 bases lay between the germline ends. The CDR3 sequence: CSVVGSPNYGYTF. CDR3 nucleotides: TGCAGCGTTGTGGGCAGCCCTAACTATGGCTACACCTTC.

This sequence joins TRBV4-1 and TRBJ2-3; TRBD1 agrees at 8 bases. This CDR3 contains 15 residues. The germline V gene has CDR1 MGHRA and CDR2 YSYEKL. The ends lost 3 bases at V and 9 bases at J; junction bases unmatched: 11. The CDR3 nucleotides read TGCGCCAGCAGCCACACAGCCAAAAACAGGGGGACGCAGTATTTT. This encodes CASSHTAKNRGTQYF.

V and J are TRBV29-1 and TRBJ2-2; TRBD2 is a possible D gene (6 bases). In germline, CDR1 is SQVTM, CDR2 ANQGSEA. The V gene lost 3 bases and the J gene lost 0 bases, with 11 bases spanning the gap. The CDR3 loop spans 15 amino acids. CDR3 sequence (DNA): TGCAGCGTTGAGGGCGGGGAGACGAACACCGGGGAGCTGTTTTTT. Encoded protein: CSVEGGETNTGELFF.